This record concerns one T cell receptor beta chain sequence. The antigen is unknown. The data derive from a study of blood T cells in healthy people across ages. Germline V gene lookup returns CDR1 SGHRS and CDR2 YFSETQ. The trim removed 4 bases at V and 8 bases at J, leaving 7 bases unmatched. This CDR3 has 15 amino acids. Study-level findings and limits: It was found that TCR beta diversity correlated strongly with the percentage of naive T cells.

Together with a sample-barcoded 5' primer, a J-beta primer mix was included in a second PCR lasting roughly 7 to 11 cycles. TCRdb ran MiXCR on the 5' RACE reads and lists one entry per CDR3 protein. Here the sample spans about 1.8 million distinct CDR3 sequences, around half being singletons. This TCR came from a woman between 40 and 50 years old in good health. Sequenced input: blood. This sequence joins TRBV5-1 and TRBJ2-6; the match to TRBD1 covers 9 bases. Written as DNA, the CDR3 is TGCGCCAGCAGCCCTGGACAGGGGTGGCCCAACGTCCTGACTTTC. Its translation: CASSPGQGWPNVLTF. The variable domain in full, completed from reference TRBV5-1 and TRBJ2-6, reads KAGVTQTPRYLIKTRGQQVTLSCSPISGHRSVSWYQQTPGQGLQFLFEYFSETQRNKGNFPGRFSGRQFSNSRSEMNVSTLELGDSALYLCASSPGQGWPNVLTFGAGSRLTVL.